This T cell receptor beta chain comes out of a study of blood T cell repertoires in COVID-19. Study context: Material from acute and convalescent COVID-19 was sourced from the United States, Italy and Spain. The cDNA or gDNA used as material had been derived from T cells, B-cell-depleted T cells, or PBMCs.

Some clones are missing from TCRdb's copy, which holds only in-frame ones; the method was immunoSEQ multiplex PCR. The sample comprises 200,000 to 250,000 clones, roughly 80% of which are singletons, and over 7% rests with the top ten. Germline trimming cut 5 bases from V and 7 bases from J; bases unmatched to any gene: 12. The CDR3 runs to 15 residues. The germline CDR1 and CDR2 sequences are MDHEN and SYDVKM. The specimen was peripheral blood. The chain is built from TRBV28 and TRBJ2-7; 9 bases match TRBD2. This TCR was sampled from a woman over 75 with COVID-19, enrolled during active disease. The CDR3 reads CASSAGTAGGIEQYF. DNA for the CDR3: TGTGCCAGCAGTGCCGGGACAGCGGGGGGAATAGAGCAGTACTTC.